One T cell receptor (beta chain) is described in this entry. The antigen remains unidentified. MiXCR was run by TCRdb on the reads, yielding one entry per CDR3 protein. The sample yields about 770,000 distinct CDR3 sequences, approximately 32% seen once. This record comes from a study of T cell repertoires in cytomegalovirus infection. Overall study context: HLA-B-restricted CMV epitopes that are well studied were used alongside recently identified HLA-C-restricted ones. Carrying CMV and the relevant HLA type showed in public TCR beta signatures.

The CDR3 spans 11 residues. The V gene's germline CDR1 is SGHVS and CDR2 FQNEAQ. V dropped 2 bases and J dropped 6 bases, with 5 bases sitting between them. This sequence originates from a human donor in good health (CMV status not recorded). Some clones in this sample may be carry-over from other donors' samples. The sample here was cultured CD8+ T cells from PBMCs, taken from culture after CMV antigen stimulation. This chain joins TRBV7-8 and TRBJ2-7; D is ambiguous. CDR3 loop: CASSLWAEQYF. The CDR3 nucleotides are TGTGCCAGCAGCTTATGGGCCGAGCAGTACTTC. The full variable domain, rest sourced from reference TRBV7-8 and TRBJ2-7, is GAGVSQSPRYKVAKRGQDVALRCDPISGHVSLFWYQQALGQGPEFLTYFQNEAQLDKSGLPSDRFFAERPEGSVSTLKIQRTQQEDSAVYLCASSLWAEQYFGPGTRLTVT.